This entry lists 30 T cell receptor beta chains sequenced from one sample in a study of T cells expressing NK-cell markers. After re-calling the 5' RACE reads, TCRdb lists one entry per CDR3 protein, DNA absent. In all, the sample yields some 460,000 distinct CDR3 sequences. Specimen: blood T cells: a sorted CD56 or NKG2C T cell subset, CD4+ or CD8+ T cells, or bulk PBMC T cells (not recorded which). The receptor source for this set is a woman between 45 and 60 years old in good health.

The gene calls are TRBV5-5 and TRBJ1-4; without DNA, the TCRdb call of TRBD1 cannot be checked. The germline V gene has CDR1 SGHKS and CDR2 YYEKEE (reference sequence). The CDR3 has 14 residues. Here the CDR3 reads CASSLPGTNEKLFF.

The V and J genes are TRBV19 and TRBJ1-1. Germline CDR1 and CDR2: LNHDA and SQIVND (reference sequence). CDR3 length: 16 amino acids. This CDR3 is CASKSQYSVVNTEAFF.

The V gene is TRBV20-1, the J gene TRBJ2-5; TCRdb's assignment of TRBD1 cannot be checked, as there is no DNA. The CDR3 extends over 13 amino acids. Per the germline V gene, CDR1 is DFQATT and CDR2 is SNEGSKA (reference sequence). CDR3 loop: CSATRQGWETQYF.

The rearrangement uses TRBV29-1 and TRBJ1-1. Germline assignment: CDR1 SQVTM and CDR2 ANQGSEA. This CDR3 is 14 amino acids long. The chain's CDR3 is CSADRQRRNTEAFF.

The chain links TRBV5-1 to TRBJ2-5; the D call of TRBD1 rests on TCRdb alone, since no DNA is present to check it. From germline, CDR1 is SGHRS and CDR2 YFSETQ. The CDR3 has 14 amino acids. The chain's CDR3 is CASMQGVYQETQYF.

This sequence joins TRBV20-1 and TRBJ1-4; TCRdb's D call of TRBD1 is untestable without DNA. This CDR3 has 13 amino acids. Germline V gene data show CDR1 as DFQATT and CDR2 as SNEGSKA (reference sequence). CDR3 amino acids: CSARPPLVGKLFF.

V usage is TRBV5-1 and J usage is TRBJ2-1; TCRdb calls TRBD2, which cannot be checked without DNA. Germline CDR1 and CDR2: SGHRS and YFSETQ. CDR3 length: 15 residues. CDR3 sequence: CASSLGPSRYNEQFF.

This chain joins TRBV7-2 and TRBJ2-3; TCRdb names TRBD2, which stays unverified in the absence of DNA. The CDR3 sequence is 16 residues long. The germline gives CDR1 SGHTA, CDR2 FQGNSA. The CDR3 loop reads CASSHRLAGGIDTQYF.

The chain carries TRBV7-9 and TRBJ2-2; TCRdb gives TRBD1 as the D gene, but with no DNA this cannot be confirmed. This CDR3 comprises 15 residues. Germline V CDR1 and CDR2: SEHNR, FQNEAQ (reference sequence). This CDR3 reads CASSEPGQGNGELFF.

This chain links TRBV6-5 with TRBJ2-3; without DNA, the TCRdb call of TRBD2 cannot be checked. Germline CDR1 reads MNHEY; CDR2 reads SVGAGI. This CDR3 region has 16 residues. This CDR3 reads CASSNPGLAGGHTQYF.

CDR3 sequence reads: CASSGSRLGMGNQPQHF. The chain has TRBV5-8 and TRBJ1-5; TCRdb calls TRBD1, which cannot be checked without DNA. This CDR3 comprises 17 residues. Per germline, CDR1 SGHTS and CDR2 YDEGEE.

The genes are TRBV5-1 and TRBJ2-3; the TRBD1 assignment by TCRdb is unverifiable without DNA. This CDR3 has 18 amino acids. Looked up from germline, CDR1 is SGHRS and CDR2 is YFSETQ. The CDR3 loop reads CASSLDPPGPHGTDTQYF.

V and J are TRBV6-1 and TRBJ2-3; there is no DNA to check the TCRdb D call of TRBD2. The CDR3 has 17 residues. Looked up from germline, CDR1 is MNHNS and CDR2 is SASEGT. CDR3: CASIQLSGRAGTDTQYF.

The chain joins TRBV7-2 to TRBJ2-5; lacking DNA, the TRBD1 call made by TCRdb goes unchecked. Germline values: CDR1 SGHTA, CDR2 FQGNSA. CDR3 length equals 14 residues. The CDR3 loop reads CASSSADRRETQYF.

The J gene is TRBJ1-4, the V gene TRBV15; the TCRdb D gene call, TRBD1, has no DNA to confirm it. The CDR3 is made up of 16 amino acids. Germline CDR1 and CDR2: LNHNV and YYDKDF (reference sequence). This CDR3 reads CATSRDRQGSNEKLFF.

The chain uses TRBV12-3 or TRBV12-4 and TRBJ2-3; TCRdb returns TRBD1, unconfirmable since there is no DNA. This CDR3 spans 15 amino acids. The CDR3 loop reads CASSFLRGHTDTQYF.

V usage is TRBV7-9 and J usage is TRBJ2-1; as DNA is missing, the TRBD1 call by TCRdb cannot be tested. This CDR3 has 12 amino acids. Germline values: CDR1 SEHNR, CDR2 FQNEAQ (reference sequence). The CDR3 spells CASSPQGGEQFF.

The V gene is TRBV20-1, the J gene TRBJ2-3; lacking DNA, the TRBD2 call made by TCRdb goes unchecked. There are 14 residues in the CDR3. Looked up from germline, CDR1 is DFQATT and CDR2 is SNEGSKA (reference sequence). CDR3 residues: CSASRDSLTDTQYF.

The chain is built from TRBV4-2 and TRBJ2-5. CDR3 length: 13 residues. Germline V CDR1 and CDR2: LGHNA, YNFKEQ. The CDR3 sequence is CASSRGSSETQYF.

This sequence joins TRBV7-6 and TRBJ1-1. CDR3 length: 13 amino acids. Germline CDR1 and CDR2: SGHVS and FNYEAQ. The CDR3 loop is CATSRLRNTEAFF.

V and J are TRBV4-1 and TRBJ2-3; TCRdb selects TRBD1, and the lack of DNA leaves this call unchecked. CDR1 and CDR2 from the germline V gene are MGHRA and YSYEKL. This CDR3 region has 14 residues. CDR3: CASSQDGQGDTQYF.

This rearrangement joins TRBV11-2 to TRBJ2-1; TCRdb designates TRBD1, a call that cannot be tested without DNA. The CDR3 loop spans 18 amino acids. In germline, CDR1 is SGHAT, CDR2 FQNNGV. This CDR3 reads CASSLEGTGGPSYNEQFF.

V usage is TRBV12-3 or TRBV12-4 and J usage is TRBJ2-4. This CDR3 has 17 residues. The CDR3 loop reads CASSLIADRVAKNIQYF.

The chain's CDR3 is CASSPGSDEQFF. The genes are TRBV11-2 and TRBJ2-1; TCRdb returns TRBD1, unconfirmable since there is no DNA. The CDR3 length is 12 residues. CDR1 is SGHAT and CDR2 is FQNNGV in the germline V gene.

This rearrangement joins TRBV5-1 to TRBJ2-1; the D gene TCRdb calls, TRBD2, cannot be checked with no DNA. The CDR3 is 14 residues long. CDR1 SGHRS and CDR2 YFSETQ come from the germline V gene. The CDR3 loop is CASSVAGGLYEQFF. The whole variable domain, remainder taken from reference TRBV5-1 and TRBJ2-1, is KAGVTQTPRYLIKTRGQQVTLSCSPISGHRSVSWYQQTPGQGLQFLFEYFSETQRNKGNFPGRFSGRQFSNSRSEMNVSTLELGDSALYLCASSVAGGLYEQFFGPGTRLTVL.

The V gene is TRBV20-1, the J gene TRBJ1-5. The CDR3 totals 15 residues. Germline V CDR1 and CDR2: DFQATT, SNEGSKA (reference sequence). CDR3 loop: CSVLRGGLSNQPQHF.

The chain couples TRBV2 to TRBJ2-1; TCRdb's assignment of TRBD1 cannot be checked, as there is no DNA. The germline gives CDR1 SNHLY, CDR2 FYNNEI. The CDR3 is made up of 13 amino acids. CDR3: CASSARVYNEQFF.

V is TRBV21-1 and J is TRBJ2-7. TRBV21-1 constitutes a pseudogene. This CDR3 region has 13 residues. CDR3 sequence reads: CASSTGGSYEQYF.

This CDR3 is CASSPGFLSSTDTQYF. This chain links TRBV18 with TRBJ2-3. The CDR3 covers 16 residues. Germline assignment: CDR1 KGHSH and CDR2 LQKENI.

The chain is built from TRBV5-5 and TRBJ2-5; the TCRdb D gene call, TRBD1, has no DNA to confirm it. Looked up from germline, CDR1 is SGHKS and CDR2 is YYEKEE (reference sequence). The CDR3 runs 15 residues. This CDR3 reads CASSPGQLAQETQYF.